The clone carrying this TCR beta chain was seen a few times. V was pared by 9 bases and J by 3 bases, with 7 bases between. In germline, CDR1 is KGHDR, CDR2 SFDVKD. This CDR3 has 12 amino acids. This sample is part of a study of molecular identifiers for immune sequencing clone quantification. Via MiXCR, TCRdb re-called the PCR reads, giving one row per CDR3 protein. The sample shows around 300,000 distinct CDR3 sequences, 24% of them seen only once. The rearrangement joins TRBV24-1 to TRBJ2-2, with D possibly matching TRBD2 (5 bases). The sequenced sample was naive CD8+ T cells from blood, with Jurkat cell RNA spiked in. Subset described: FACS-sorted CD8+CD4-CCR7+CD45RA+ naive T cells. The receptor was derived from a human donor in good health. Some libraries in this study had Jurkat cell RNA spiked in. In DNA, the CDR3 is TGTGCCACCGCTAGCTACACCGGGGAGCTGTTTTTT. Protein sequence: CATASYTGELFF.